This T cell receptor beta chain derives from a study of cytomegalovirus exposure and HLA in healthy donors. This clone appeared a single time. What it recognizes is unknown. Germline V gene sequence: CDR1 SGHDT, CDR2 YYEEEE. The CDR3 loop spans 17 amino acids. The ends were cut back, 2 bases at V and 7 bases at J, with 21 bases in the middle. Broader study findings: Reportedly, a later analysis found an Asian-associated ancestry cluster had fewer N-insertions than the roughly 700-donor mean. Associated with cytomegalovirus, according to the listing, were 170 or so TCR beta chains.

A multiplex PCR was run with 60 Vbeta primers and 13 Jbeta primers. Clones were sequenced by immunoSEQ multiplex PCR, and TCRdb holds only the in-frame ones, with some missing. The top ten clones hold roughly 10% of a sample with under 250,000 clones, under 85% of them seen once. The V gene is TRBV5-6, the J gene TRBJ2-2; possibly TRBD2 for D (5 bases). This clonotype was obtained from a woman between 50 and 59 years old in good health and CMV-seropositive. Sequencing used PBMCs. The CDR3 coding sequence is TGTGCCAGCAGCTTTTTTCGGGCCGGAGGACTTCTCGGGGAGCTGTTTTTT. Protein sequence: CASSFFRAGGLLGELFF.